Listed here are 12 T cell receptor beta chains from one sample, sequenced in a study of brain T cells in children with intractable seizures. Assay used: immunoSEQ multiplex PCR; TCRdb lists only in-frame clones, some missing. The data contain roughly 23,000 clones, roughly 94% of them singletons. The sequencing here drew on peripheral blood, taken at surgery. The receptors originated from a boy aged 5-17 years with focal cortical dysplasia and intractable seizures.

Worth noting for this clone: Other DNA sequences in the sample encode the same CDR3. The chain has TRBV27 and TRBJ1-2; no definite D call. CDR1 MNHEY and CDR2 SMNVEV come from the germline V gene (reference sequence). The CDR3 spans 15 residues. Trimming took off 4 bases at V and 4 bases at J, with 16 bases between the two ends. The CDR3 nucleotides are TGTGCCAGCAGTTCCCCTTTGCGGGGAATCTATGGCTACACCTTC. It yields the protein CASSSPLRGIYGYTF.

The chain carries TRBV19 and TRBJ1-2; 7 bases fit TRBD1. This CDR3 spans 14 amino acids. V lost 5 bases and J lost 8; bases outside the gene matches: 11. CDR1 is LNHDA, CDR2 SQIVND, per germline (reference sequence). The CDR3 protein is CASSAAQGTRGYTF. In DNA, the CDR3 is TGTGCCAGTAGTGCCGCACAGGGGACTCGGGGCTACACCTTC.

As DNA, the CDR3 is TGTGCCAGTAGTATCCCCGGGACAGGTGGTAGGTACGAGCAGTACTTC. This encodes CASSIPGTGGRYEQYF. The chain uses TRBV19 and TRBJ2-7; 8 nucleotides line up with TRBD1. V shed 3 bases, J shed 4 bases, and the junction held 11 bases outside the gene matches. CDR3 length: 16 amino acids. Germline loops: CDR1 LNHDA, CDR2 SQIVND (reference sequence).

The rearrangement links TRBV5-6 to TRBJ1-1; D unclear. The CDR3 contains 16 residues. Per germline, CDR1 SGHDT and CDR2 YYEEEE. Trimming cost V 0 bases and J 1 base, with 13 bases left between them. This chain's CDR3 is CASSLDWRSTNTEAFF. DNA for the CDR3: TGTGCCAGCAGCTTGGACTGGCGATCGACGAACACTGAAGCTTTCTTT.

V and J are TRBV28 and TRBJ1-4; possible D gene TRBD1, 6 bases. CDR1 is MDHEN, CDR2 SYDVKM, per germline. CDR3 length: 18 residues. V was shortened by 2 bases and J by 0 bases, with 16 bases between the two germline ends. The CDR3 reads CASSLNGWTDSTNEKLFF. The CDR3 DNA sequence: TGTGCCAGCAGTTTAAATGGCTGGACAGACTCAACTAATGAAAAACTGTTTTTT.

The chain combines TRBV10-3 with TRBJ1-2, with D unclear. This CDR3 spans 15 amino acids. CDR1 is ENHRY, CDR2 SYGVKD, per germline. The V end lost 0 bases, the J end lost 1 base, and 9 bases lay between the germline ends. CDR3 sequence: CAISESGSFNYGYTF. The CDR3 coding sequence is TGTGCCATCAGTGAGTCAGGCAGCTTTAACTATGGCTACACCTTC.

J is TRBJ1-4 and V is TRBV29-1, with 9 nucleotides matching TRBD1. The J segment lost 15 bases and the V segment lost 2 bases, leaving 7 bases of the junction unmatched. Germline CDR1 is SQVTM and CDR2 is ANQGSEA. This CDR3 contains 12 residues. CDR3 residues: CSVERGQGEVFF. The CDR3 nucleotides read TGCAGCGTTGAAAGGGGACAGGGTGAAGTGTTTTTT.

This clone was recorded only once. The J gene is TRBJ2-6, the V gene TRBV25-1; 7 nucleotides line up with TRBD1. Per germline, CDR1 MGHDK and CDR2 SYGVNS. The CDR3 covers 18 residues. V trimming: 1 base; J trimming: 0 bases; junction bases outside the gene matches: 6. CDR3 in DNA: TGTGCCAGCAGTGAATTCACAGGGGCCCTCTCTGGGGCCAACGTCCTGACTTTC. Protein sequence: CASSEFTGALSGANVLTF.

This chain uses TRBV6-5 with TRBJ2-3; 9 bases agree with TRBD1. CDR3 length: 15 residues. CDR1 and CDR2 from the germline V gene are MNHEY and SVGAGI. J gave up 6 bases and V 6 bases, and 10 bases lay outside the gene matches. CDR3 loop: CASRRTGQGPDTQYF. CDR3 DNA: TGTGCCAGCAGACGCACGGGACAGGGCCCCGATACGCAGTATTTT.

The chain joins TRBV5-1 to TRBJ2-3; D gene unclear. Germline V lookup: CDR1 SGHRS, CDR2 YFSETQ. The CDR3 sequence is 13 residues long. V was shortened by 2 bases and J by 0 bases, with 4 bases between the two germline ends. The CDR3 reads CASSLGSTDTQYF. The CDR3 DNA follows: TGCGCCAGCAGCTTAGGCAGCACAGATACGCAGTATTTT.

The chain combines TRBV15 with TRBJ1-1; 9 bases align to TRBD1. The V gene's germline CDR1 is LNHNV and CDR2 YYDKDF (reference sequence). The CDR3 contains 15 residues. J lost 6 bases, V lost 2 bases, and 7 bases had no gene match. CDR3 loop: CATSRLGQGMAEAFF. The DNA of the CDR3 is TGTGCCACCAGCAGATTAGGACAGGGGATGGCTGAAGCTTTCTTT.

The V and J genes are TRBV18 and TRBJ2-1; 12 positions match TRBD2. From germline, CDR1 is KGHSH and CDR2 LQKENI. CDR3 length: 15 amino acids. V shed 3 bases and J 7 bases; nucleotides not matched to a gene: 4. The chain's CDR3 is CASSPLAGGENEQFF. In DNA form, the CDR3 reads TGTGCCAGCTCACCTCTAGCGGGGGGGGAGAATGAGCAGTTCTTC.